The rows below give T cell receptor beta chains drawn from one sample of a study of cytomegalovirus exposure and HLA in healthy donors. Assay: immunoSEQ multiplex PCR; the TCRdb copy retains only in-frame clones and omits some. The sample lists some 150,000 clones; almost 85% were seen once. Sequencing was done on a sample of PBMCs. Source of these receptors: a man aged 30-40 years in good health and CMV-seropositive. CDR3s include the opening cysteine and the closing phenylalanine or tryptophan.

TRBJ2-7	TRBV5-1	CASSLAKLAGINEQYF
TRBJ2-7	TRBV4-3	CASSQDRASSYEQYF
TRBJ1-1	TRBV10-3	CAIFSGGNTEAFF
TRBJ2-7	TRBV7-2	CASSSPPGLEQYF
TRBJ2-2	TRBV6-6	CASSYRQGYTGELFF
TRBJ1-5	TRBV5-6	CASSLYRGPQHF
TRBJ1-2	TRBV28	CASDSYINYGYTF
TRBJ1-2	TRBV5-1	CASSHQEGTYGYTF
TRBJ2-1	TRBV7-9	CASSPVFAGPYNEQFF
TRBJ2-7	TRBV28	CASSLILLPREQYF
TRBJ2-1	TRBV9	CASSVSRGGRYNEQFF
TRBJ2-3	TRBV28	CASSLERGPDTQYF
TRBJ1-2	TRBV19	CASSNRQSLNYGYTF
TRBJ2-5	TRBV5-4	CASSLPLYQETQYF
TRBJ2-5	TRBV2	CASGRETQYF
TRBJ1-1	TRBV7-9	CASKILGQGGTEAFF